This record covers a single TCR beta chain. These data belong to a study of cytomegalovirus exposure and HLA in healthy donors. This CDR3 comprises 14 residues. Germline CDR1 reads MGHDK; CDR2 reads SYGVNS. V shed 1 base, J shed 8 bases, and the junction held 5 bases outside the gene matches. PCR was performed using 60 Vbeta and 13 Jbeta primers. Sequencing used immunoSEQ multiplex PCR; TCRdb keeps in-frame clones, though not all of them. The sample includes over 100,000 clones, approximately 80% of them seen just once. The gene calls are TRBV25-1 and TRBJ1-2; TRBD1 matches at 9 bases. This clonotype was obtained from a man aged 30-40 years in good health and CMV-seropositive. The sequenced sample was PBMCs. The CDR3 region is CASSESGDRAGYTF. CDR3 nucleotides: TGTGCCAGCAGTGAATCGGGGGACAGGGCCGGCTACACCTTC.